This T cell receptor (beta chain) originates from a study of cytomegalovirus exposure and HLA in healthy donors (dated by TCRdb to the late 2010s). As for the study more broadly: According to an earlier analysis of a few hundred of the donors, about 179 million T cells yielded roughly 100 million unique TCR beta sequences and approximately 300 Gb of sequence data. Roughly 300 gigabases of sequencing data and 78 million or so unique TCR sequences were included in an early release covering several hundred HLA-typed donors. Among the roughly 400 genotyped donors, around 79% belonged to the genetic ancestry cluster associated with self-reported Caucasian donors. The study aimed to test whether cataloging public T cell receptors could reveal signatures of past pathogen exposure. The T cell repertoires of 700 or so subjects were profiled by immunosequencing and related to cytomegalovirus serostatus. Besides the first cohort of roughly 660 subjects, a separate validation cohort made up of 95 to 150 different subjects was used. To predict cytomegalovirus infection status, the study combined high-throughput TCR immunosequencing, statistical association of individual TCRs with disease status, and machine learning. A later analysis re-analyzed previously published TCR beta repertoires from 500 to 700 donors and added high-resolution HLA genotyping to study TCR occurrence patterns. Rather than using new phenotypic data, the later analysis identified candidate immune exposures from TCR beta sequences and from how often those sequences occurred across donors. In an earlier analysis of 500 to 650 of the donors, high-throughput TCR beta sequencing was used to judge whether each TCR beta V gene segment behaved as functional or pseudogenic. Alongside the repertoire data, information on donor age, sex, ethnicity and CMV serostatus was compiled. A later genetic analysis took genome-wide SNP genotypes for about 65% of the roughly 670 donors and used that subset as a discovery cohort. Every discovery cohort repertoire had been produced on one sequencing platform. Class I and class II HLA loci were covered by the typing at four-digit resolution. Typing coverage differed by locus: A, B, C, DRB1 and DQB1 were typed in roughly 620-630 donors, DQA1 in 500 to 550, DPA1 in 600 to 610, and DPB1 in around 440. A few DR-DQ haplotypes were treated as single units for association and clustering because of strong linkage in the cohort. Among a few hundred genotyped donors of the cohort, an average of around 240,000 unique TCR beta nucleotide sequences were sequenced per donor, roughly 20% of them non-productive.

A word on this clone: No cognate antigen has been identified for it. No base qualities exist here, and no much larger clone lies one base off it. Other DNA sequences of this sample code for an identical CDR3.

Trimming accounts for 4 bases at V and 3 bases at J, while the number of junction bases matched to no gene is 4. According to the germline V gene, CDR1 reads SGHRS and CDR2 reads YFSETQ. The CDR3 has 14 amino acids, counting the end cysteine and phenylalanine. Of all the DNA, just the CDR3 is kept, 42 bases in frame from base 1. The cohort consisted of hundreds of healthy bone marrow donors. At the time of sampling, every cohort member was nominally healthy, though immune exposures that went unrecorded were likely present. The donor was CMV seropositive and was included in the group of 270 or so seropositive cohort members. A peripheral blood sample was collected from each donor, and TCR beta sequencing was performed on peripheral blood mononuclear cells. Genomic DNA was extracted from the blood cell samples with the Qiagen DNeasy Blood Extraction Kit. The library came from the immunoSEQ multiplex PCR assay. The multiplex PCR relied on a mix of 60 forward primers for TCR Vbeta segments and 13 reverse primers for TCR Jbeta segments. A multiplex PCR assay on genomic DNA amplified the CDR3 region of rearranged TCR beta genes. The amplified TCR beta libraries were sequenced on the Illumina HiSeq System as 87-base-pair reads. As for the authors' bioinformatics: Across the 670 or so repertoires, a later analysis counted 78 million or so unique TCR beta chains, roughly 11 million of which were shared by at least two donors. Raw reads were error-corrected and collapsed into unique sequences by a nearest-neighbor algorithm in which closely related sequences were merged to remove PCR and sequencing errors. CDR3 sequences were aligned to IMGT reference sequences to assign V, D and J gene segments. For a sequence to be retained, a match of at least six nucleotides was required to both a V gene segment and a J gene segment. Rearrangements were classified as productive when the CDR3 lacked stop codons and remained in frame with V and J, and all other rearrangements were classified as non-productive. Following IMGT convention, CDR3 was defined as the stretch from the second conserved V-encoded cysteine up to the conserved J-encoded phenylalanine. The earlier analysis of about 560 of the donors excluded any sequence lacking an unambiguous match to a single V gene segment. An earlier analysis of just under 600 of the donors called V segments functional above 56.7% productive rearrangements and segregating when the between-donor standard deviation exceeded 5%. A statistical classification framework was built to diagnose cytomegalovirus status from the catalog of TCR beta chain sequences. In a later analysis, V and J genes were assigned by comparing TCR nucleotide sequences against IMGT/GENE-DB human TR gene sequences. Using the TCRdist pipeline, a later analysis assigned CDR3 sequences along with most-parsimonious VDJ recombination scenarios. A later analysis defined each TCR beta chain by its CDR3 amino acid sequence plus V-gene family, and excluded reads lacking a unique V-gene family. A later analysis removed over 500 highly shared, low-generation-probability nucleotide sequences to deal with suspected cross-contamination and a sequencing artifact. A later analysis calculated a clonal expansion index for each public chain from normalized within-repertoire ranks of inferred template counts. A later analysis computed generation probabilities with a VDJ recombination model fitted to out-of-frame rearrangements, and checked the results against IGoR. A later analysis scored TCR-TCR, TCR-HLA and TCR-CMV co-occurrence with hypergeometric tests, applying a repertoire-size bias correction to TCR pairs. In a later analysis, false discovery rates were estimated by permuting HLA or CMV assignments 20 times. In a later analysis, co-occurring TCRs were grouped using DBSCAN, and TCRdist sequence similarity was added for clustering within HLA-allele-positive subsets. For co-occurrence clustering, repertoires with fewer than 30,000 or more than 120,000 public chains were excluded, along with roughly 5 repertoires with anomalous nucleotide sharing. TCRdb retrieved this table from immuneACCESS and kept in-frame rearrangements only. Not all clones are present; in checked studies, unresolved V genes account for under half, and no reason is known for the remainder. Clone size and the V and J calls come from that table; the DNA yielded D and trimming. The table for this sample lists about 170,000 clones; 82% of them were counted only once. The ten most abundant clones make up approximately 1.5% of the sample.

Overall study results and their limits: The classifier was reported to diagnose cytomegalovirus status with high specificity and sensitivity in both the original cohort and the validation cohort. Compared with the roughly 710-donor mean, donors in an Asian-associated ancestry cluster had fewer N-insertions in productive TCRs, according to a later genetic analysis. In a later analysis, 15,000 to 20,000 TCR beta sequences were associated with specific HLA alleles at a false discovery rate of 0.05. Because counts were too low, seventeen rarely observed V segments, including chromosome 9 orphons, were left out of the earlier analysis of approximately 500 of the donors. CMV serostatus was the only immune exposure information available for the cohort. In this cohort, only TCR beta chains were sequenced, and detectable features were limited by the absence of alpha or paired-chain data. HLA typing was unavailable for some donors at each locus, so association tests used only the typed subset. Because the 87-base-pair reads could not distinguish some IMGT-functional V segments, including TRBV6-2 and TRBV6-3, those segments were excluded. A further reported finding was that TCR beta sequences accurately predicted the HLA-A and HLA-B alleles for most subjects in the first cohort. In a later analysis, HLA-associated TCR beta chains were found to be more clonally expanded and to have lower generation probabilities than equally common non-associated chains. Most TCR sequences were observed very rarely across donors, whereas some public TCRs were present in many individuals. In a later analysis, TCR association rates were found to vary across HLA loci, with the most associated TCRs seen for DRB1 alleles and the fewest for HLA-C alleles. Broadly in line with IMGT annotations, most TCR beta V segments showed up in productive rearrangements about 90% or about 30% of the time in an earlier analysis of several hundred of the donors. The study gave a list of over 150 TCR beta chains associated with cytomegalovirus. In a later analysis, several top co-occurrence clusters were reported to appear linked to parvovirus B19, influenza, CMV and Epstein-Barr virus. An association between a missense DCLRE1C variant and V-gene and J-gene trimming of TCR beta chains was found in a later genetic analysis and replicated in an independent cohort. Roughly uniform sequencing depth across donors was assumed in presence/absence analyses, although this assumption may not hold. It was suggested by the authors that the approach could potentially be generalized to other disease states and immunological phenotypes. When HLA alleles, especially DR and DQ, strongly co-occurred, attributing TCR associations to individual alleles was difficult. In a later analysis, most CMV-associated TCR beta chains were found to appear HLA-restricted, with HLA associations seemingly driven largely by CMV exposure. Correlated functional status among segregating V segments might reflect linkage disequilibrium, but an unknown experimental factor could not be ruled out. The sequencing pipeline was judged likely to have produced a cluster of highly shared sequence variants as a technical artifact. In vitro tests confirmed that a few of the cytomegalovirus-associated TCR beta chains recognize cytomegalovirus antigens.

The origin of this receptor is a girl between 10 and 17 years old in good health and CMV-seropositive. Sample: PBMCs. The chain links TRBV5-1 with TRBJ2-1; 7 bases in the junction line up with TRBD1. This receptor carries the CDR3 CASSPAGGYNEQFF. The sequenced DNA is TGCGCCAGCAGCCCCGCAGGGGGCTACAATGAGCAGTTCTTC.